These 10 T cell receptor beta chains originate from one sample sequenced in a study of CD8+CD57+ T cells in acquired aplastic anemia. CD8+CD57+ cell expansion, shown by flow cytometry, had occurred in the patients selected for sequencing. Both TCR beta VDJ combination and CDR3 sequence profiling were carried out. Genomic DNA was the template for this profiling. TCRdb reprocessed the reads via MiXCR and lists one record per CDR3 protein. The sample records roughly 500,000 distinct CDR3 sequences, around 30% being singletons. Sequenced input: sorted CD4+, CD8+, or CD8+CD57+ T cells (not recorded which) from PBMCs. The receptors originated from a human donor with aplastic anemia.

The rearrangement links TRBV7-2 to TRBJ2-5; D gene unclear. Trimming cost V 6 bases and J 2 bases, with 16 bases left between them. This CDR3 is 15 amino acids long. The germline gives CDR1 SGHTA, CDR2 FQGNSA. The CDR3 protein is CASRPLESAQETQYF. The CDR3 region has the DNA TGTGCCAGCAGACCATTGGAGTCGGCACAAGAGACCCAGTACTTC. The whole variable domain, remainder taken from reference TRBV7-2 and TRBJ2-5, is GAGVSQSPSNKVTEKGKDVELRCDPISGHTALYWYRQSLGQGLEFLIYFQGNSAPDKSGLPSDRFSAERTGGSVSTLTIQRTQQEDSAVYLCASRPLESAQETQYFGPGTRLLVL.

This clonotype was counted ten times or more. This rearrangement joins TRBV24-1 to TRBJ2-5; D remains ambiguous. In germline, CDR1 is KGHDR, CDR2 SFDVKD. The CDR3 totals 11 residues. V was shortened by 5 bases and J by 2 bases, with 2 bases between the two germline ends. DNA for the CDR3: TGTGCCACCAGTGGTCAAGAGACCCAGTACTTC. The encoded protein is CATSGQETQYF.

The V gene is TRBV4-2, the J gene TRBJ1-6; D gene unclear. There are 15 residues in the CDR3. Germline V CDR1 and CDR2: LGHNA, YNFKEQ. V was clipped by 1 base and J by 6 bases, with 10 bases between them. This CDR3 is CASSQGKQPNSPLHF. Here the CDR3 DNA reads TGTGCCAGCAGCCAAGGGAAACAACCTAATTCACCCCTCCACTTT.

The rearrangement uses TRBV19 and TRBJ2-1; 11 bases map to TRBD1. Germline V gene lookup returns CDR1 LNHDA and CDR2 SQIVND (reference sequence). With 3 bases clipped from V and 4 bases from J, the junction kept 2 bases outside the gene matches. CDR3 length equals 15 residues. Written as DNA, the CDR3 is TGTGCCAGTAGTATGGGACAGGGGGTTTACAATGAGCAGTTCTTC. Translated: CASSMGQGVYNEQFF.

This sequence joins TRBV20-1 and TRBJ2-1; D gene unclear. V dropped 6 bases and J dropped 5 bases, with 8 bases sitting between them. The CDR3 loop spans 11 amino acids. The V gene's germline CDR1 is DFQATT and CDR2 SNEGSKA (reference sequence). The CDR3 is CSASTDNEQFF. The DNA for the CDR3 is TGCAGTGCCTCGACTGACAATGAGCAGTTCTTC.

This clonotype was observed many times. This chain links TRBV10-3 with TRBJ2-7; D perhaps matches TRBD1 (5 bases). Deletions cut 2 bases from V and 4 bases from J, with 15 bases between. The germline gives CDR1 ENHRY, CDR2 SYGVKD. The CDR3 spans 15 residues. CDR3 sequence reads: CAISERGTWPYEQYF. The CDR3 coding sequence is TGTGCCATCAGTGAGAGGGGCACCTGGCCTTACGAGCAGTACTTC.

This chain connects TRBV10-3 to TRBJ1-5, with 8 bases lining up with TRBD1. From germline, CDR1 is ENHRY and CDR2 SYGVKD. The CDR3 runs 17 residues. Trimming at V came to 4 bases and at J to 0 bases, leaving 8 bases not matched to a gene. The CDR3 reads CAISATDREGSNQPQHF. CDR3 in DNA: TGTGCCATCAGTGCAACGGACAGGGAGGGTAGCAATCAGCCCCAGCATTTT.

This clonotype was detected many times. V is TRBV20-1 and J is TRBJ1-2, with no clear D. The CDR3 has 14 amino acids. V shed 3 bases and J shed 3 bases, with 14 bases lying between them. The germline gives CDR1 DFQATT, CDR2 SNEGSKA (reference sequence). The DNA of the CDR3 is TGCAGTGCTAGTATCGGGGAGGTTGACTATGGCTACACCTTC. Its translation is CSASIGEVDYGYTF.

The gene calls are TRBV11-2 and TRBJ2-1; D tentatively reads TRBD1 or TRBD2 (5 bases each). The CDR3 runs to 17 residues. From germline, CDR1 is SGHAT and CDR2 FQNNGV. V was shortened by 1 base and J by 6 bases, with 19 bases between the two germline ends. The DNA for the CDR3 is TGTGCCAGCAGCTTAGTAACGGGACCTACGACACCCAATGAGCAGTTCTTC. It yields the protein CASSLVTGPTTPNEQFF.

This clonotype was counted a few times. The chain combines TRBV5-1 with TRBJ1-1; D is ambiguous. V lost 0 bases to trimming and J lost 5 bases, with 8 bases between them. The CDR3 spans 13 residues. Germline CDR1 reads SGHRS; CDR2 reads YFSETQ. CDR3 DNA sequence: TGCGCCAGCAGCTTGGCCTGGGAAACTGAAGCTTTCTTT. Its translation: CASSLAWETEAFF.